This TCR beta chain comes out of a study of blood T cell repertoires in COVID-19. Background on the study: The United States, Italy and Spain supplied acute and convalescent COVID-19 samples. PBMCs, B-cell-depleted T cells, or T cells were the source of the cDNA or gDNA that made up the material.

CDR1 and CDR2 (germline): MNHEY, SVGEGT. CDR3 length: 15 amino acids. The V gene end was trimmed by 6 bases and the J gene end by 8 bases; junction bases not matched to a gene: 13. As handled by the study authors: How many nucleated cells were present was estimated from reference gene primer amplification. Some clones are missing from TCRdb's copy, which holds only in-frame ones; the method was immunoSEQ multiplex PCR. V and J calls plus clone size are reproduced from that table; the DNA served to infer D and trimming. Of tens of thousands of clones listed, 70% to 85% are singletons. The sequence came from a human donor in a cohort sampled during active COVID-19. Sequenced material: peripheral blood. The V gene is TRBV6-2 or TRBV6-3, the J gene TRBJ2-1; TRBD2 matches at 7 bases. The CDR3 nucleotides are TGTGCCAGCAGCAGTCCCGGACTAGGTCGACATGAGCAGTTCTTC. This gives the protein CASSSPGLGRHEQFF.